Given below is one T cell receptor beta chain in context. TCRdb keeps only in-frame clones here, not all; method: immunoSEQ multiplex PCR. The sample records some 68,000 clones, 75% to 90% being singletons. The entry originates in a study of blood T cell repertoires in COVID-19. The germline CDR1 and CDR2 sequences are KGHSH and LQKENI. The germline V and J ends were trimmed by 3 bases and 7 bases, with 15 bases remaining between them. The CDR3 length is 14 residues. Sequenced sample: peripheral blood. The J gene is TRBJ1-1, the V gene TRBV18; tentative D call: TRBD1 (6 bases). The TCR comes from a human donor in a cohort sampled during active COVID-19. In DNA form, the CDR3 reads TGTGCCAGCTCACCCCAGACAGGAGTATTTGAAGCTTTCTTT. This translates into CASSPQTGVFEAFF.